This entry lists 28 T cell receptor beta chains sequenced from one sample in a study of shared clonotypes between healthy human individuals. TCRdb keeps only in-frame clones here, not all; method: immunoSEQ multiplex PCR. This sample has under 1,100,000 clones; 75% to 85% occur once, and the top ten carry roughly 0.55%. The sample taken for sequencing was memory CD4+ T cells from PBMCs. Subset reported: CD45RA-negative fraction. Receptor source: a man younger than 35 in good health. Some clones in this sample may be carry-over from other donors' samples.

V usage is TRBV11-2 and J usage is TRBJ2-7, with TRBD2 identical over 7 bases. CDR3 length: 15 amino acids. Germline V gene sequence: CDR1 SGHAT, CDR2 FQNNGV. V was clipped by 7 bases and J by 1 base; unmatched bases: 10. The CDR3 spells CASNPLGLSSYEQYF. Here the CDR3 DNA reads TGTGCCAGCAACCCTTTGGGACTATCTTCCTACGAGCAGTACTTC.

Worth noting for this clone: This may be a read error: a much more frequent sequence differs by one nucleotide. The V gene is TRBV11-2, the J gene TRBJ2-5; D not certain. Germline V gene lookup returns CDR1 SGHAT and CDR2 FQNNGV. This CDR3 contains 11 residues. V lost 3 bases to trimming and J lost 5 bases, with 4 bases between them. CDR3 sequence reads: CASSFRETQYF. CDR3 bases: TGTGCCAGCAGCTTTAGGGAGACCCAGTACTTC.

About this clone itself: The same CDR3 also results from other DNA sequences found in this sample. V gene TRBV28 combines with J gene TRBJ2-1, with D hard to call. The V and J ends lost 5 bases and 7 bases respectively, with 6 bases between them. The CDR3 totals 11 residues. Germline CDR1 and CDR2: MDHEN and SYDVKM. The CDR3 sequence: CASSTENEQFF. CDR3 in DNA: TGTGCCAGCAGTACTGAGAATGAGCAGTTCTTC. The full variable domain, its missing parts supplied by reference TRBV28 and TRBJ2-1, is DVKVTQSSRYLVKRTGEKVFLECVQDMDHENMFWYRQDPGLGLRLIYFSYDVKMKEKGDIPEGYSVSREKKERFSLILESASTNQTSMYLCASSTENEQFFGPGTRLTVL.

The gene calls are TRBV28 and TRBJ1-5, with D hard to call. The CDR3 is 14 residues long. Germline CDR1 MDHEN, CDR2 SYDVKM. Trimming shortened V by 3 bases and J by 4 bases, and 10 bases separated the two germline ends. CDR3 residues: CASSLTGKNQPQHF. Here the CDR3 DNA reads TGTGCCAGCAGTTTGACGGGAAAAAATCAGCCCCAGCATTTT.

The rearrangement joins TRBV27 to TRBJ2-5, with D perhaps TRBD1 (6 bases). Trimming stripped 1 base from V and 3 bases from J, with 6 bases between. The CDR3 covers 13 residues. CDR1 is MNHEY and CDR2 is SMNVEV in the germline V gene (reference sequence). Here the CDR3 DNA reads TGTGCCAGCAGTTTATACAGGGAAGAGACCCAGTACTTC. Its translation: CASSLYREETQYF.

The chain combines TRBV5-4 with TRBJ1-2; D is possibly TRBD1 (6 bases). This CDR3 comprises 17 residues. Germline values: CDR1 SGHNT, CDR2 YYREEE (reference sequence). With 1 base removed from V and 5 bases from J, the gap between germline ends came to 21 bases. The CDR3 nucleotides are TGTGCCAGCAGCTTGCAGGGGCTGGGAGTCTCGGTGTATGGCTACACCTTC. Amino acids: CASSLQGLGVSVYGYTF.

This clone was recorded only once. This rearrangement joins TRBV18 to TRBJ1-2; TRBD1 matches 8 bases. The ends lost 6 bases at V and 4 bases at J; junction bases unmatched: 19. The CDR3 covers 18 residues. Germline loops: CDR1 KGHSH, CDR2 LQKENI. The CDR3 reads CASSMVRGTGPSTYGYTF. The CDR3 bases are TGTGCCAGCTCGATGGTAAGGGGGACAGGACCTTCTACCTATGGCTACACCTTC.

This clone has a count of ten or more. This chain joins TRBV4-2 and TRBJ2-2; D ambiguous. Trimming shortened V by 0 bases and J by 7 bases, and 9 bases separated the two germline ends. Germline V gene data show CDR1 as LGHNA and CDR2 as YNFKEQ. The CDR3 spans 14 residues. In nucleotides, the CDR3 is TGTGCCAGCAGCCAAGAGGGCTGGGGCGGGGAGCTGTTTTTT. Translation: CASSQEGWGGELFF.

The CDR3 sequence is CASSIWGKGNTEAFF. Written as DNA, the CDR3 is TGTGCCAGTAGTATTTGGGGCAAGGGGAACACTGAAGCTTTCTTT. The chain recombines TRBV19 with TRBJ1-1; weak D call: TRBD1 (5 bases). Germline-derived CDR1 and CDR2 are LNHDA and SQIVND (reference sequence). This CDR3 is 15 amino acids long. With 3 bases removed from V and 1 base from J, the gap between germline ends came to 12 bases.

The DNA for the CDR3 is TGCAGCGTTGAAGGCGCCAGGGGCTACGAGCAGTACTTC. It specifies CSVEGARGYEQYF. J is TRBJ2-7 and V is TRBV29-1; D possibly corresponds to TRBD1 (6 bases). Germline V gives CDR1 SQVTM, CDR2 ANQGSEA. The CDR3 has 13 amino acids. The germline V and J ends were trimmed by 1 base and 3 bases, with 10 bases remaining between them.

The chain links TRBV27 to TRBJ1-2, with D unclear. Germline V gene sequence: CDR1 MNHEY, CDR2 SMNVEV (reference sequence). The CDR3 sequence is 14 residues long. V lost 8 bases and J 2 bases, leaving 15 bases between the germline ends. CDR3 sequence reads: CASPSEILNYGYTF. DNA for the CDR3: TGTGCCAGCCCCTCGGAGATTTTAAACTATGGCTACACCTTC.

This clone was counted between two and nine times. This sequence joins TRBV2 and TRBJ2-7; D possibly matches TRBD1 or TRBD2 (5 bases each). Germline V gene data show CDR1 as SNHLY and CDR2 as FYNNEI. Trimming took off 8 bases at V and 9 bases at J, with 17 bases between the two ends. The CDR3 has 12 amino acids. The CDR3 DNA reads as TGTGCCAGCCAGCTCGTACGGGACGGGCAGTACTTC. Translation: CASQLVRDGQYF.

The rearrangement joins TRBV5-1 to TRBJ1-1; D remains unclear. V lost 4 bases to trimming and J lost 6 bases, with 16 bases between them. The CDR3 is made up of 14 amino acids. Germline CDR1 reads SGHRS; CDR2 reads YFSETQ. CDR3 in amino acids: CASSPEATPSEAFF. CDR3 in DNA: TGCGCCAGCAGCCCCGAAGCAACCCCCTCTGAAGCTTTCTTT.

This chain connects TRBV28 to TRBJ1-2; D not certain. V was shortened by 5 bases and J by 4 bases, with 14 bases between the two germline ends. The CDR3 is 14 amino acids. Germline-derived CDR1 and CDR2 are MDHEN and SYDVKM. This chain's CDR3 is CASSIPRTPYGYTF. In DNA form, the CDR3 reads TGTGCCAGCAGTATCCCACGGACCCCCTATGGCTACACCTTC.

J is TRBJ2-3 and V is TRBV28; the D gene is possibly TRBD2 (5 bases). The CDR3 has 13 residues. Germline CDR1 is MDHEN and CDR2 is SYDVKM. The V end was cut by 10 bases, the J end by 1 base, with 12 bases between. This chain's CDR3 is CATRIGGTDTQYF. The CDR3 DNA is TGTGCCACCCGAATCGGGGGCACAGATACGCAGTATTTT.

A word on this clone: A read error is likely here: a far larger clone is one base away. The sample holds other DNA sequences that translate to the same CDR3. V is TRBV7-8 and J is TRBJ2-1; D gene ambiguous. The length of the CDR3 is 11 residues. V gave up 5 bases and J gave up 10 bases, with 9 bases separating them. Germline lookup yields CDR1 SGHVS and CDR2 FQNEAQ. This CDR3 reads CASSPSDEQFF. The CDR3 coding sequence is TGTGCCAGCAGCCCCTCGGACGAGCAGTTCTTC.

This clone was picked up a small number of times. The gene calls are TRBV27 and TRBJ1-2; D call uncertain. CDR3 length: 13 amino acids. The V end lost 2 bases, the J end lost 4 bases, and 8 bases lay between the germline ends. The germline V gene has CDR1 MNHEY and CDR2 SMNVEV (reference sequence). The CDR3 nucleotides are TGTGCCAGCAGTTTACACGGTGTCTATGGCTACACCTTC. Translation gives CASSLHGVYGYTF.

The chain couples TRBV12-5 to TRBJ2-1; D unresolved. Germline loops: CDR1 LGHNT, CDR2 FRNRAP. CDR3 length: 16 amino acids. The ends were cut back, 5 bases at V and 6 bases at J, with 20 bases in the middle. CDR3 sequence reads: CASGEEIGTVANEQFF. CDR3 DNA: TGTGCTAGTGGTGAAGAGATAGGAACCGTCGCCAATGAGCAGTTCTTC.

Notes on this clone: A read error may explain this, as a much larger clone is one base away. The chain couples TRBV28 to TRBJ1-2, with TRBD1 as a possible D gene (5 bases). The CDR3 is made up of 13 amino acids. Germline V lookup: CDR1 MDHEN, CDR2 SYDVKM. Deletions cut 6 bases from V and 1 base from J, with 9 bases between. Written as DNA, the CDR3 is TGTGCCAGCAGCCGGGGACTTAACTATGGCTACACCTTC. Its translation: CASSRGLNYGYTF.

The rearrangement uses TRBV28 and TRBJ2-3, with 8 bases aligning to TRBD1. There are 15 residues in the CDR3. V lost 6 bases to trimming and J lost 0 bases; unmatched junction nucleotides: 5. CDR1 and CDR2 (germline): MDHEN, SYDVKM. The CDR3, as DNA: TGTGCCAGCAGGCGGGGACAGGCTAGCACAGATACGCAGTATTTT. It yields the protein CASRRGQASTDTQYF. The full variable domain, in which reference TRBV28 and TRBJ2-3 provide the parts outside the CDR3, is DVKVTQSSRYLVKRTGEKVFLECVQDMDHENMFWYRQDPGLGLRLIYFSYDVKMKEKGDIPEGYSVSREKKERFSLILESASTNQTSMYLCASRRGQASTDTQYFGPGTRLTVL.

CDR3 region: CASSLRDGQETQYF. In DNA form, the CDR3 reads TGTGCCAGCAGCCTCCGGGACGGACAAGAGACCCAGTACTTC. This rearrangement joins TRBV5-6 to TRBJ2-5; D tentatively fits TRBD1 or TRBD2 (5 bases each). Trimming stripped 4 bases from V and 2 bases from J, with 12 bases between. Germline CDR1 is SGHDT and CDR2 is YYEEEE. CDR3 length equals 14 residues.

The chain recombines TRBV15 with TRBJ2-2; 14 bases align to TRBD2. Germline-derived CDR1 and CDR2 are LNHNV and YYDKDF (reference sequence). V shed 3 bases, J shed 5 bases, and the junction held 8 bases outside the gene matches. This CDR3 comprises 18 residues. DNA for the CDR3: TGTGCCACCAGCAGGGAACCGGGACTAGCGGGGGATACCGGGGAGCTGTTTTTT. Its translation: CATSREPGLAGDTGELFF. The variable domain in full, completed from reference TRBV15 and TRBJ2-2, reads DAMVIQNPRYQVTQFGKPVTLSCSQTLNHNVMYWYQQKSSQAPKLLFHYYDKDFNNEADTPDNFQSRRPNTSFCFLDIRSPGLGDTAMYLCATSREPGLAGDTGELFFGEGSRLTVL.

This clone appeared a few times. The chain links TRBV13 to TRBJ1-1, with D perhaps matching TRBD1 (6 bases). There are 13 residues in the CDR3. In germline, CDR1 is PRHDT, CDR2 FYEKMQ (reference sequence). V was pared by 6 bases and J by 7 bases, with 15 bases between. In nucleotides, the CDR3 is TGTGCCAGCAGGCGTCGTAACAGGGATGAAGCTTTCTTT. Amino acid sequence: CASRRRNRDEAFF.

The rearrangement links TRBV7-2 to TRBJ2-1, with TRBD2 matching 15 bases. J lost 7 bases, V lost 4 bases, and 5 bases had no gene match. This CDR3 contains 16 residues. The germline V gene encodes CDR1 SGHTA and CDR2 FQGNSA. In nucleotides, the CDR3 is TGTGCCAGCAGCTCCTCGGGACTAGCGGGAGGTAATGAGCAGTTCTTC. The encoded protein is CASSSSGLAGGNEQFF. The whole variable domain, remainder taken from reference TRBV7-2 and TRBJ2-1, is GAGVSQSPSNKVTEKGKDVELRCDPISGHTALYWYRQSLGQGLEFLIYFQGNSAPDKSGLPSDRFSAERTGGSVSTLTIQRTQQEDSAVYLCASSSSGLAGGNEQFFGPGTRLTVL.

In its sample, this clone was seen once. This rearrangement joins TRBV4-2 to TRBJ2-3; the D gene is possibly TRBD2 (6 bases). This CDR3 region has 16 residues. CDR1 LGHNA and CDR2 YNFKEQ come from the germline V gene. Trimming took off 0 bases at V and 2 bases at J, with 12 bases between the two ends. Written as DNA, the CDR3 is TGTGCCAGCAGCCAAGAGATAGCGGTCTACACAGATACGCAGTATTTT. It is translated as CASSQEIAVYTDTQYF.

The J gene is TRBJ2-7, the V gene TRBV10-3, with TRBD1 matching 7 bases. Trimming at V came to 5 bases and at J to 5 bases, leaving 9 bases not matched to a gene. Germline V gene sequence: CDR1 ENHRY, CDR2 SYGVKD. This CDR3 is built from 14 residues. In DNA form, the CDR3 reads TGTGCCATCAGTCTCCAGACAGGGTTCCACGAGCAGTACTTC. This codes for CAISLQTGFHEQYF.

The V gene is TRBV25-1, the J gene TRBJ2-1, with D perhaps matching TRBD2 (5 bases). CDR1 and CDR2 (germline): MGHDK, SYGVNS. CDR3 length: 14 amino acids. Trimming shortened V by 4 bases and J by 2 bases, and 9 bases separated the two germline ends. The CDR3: CASSGETPYNEQFF. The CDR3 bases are TGTGCCAGCAGTGGGGAGACCCCCTACAATGAGCAGTTCTTC.

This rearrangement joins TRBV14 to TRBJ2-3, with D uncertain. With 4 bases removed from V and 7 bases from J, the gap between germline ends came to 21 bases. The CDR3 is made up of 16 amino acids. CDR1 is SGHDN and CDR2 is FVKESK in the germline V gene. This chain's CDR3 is CASSPRRNHLPNTQYF. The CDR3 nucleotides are TGTGCCAGCAGCCCCCGCCGGAACCACCTCCCAAATACGCAGTATTTT.